Reported below is one TCR beta chain. Researchers sequenced unsorted PBMC DNA using ten immunoSEQ deep assay plates. Produced via immunoSEQ multiplex PCR; TCRdb's table is partial and in-frame only. The table lists 400,000 to 500,000 clones, roughly 85% of them singletons, with approximately 12% in the top ten. V lost 7 bases and J lost 2, with 13 bases in between. The CDR3 length is 14 residues. The germline V gene encodes CDR1 MNHEY and CDR2 SMNVEV (reference sequence). The source of the sample is a study of shared clonotypes between healthy human individuals. The chain is built from TRBV27 and TRBJ2-3; D is uncertain. This TCR derives from a woman aged 40 to 50 in good health. Some clones in this sample may be carry-over from other donors' samples. Sequencing was done on a sample of PBMCs. The CDR3 loop reads CASTTGMFTDTQYF. The CDR3 bases are TGTGCCAGCACGACTGGGATGTTCACAGATACGCAGTATTTT.